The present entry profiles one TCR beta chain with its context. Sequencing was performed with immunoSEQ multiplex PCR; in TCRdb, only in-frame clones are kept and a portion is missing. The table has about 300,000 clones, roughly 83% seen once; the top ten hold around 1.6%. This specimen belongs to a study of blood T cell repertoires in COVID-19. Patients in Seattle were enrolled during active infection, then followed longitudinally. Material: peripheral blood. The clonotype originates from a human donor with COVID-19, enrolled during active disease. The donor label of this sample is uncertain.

The CDR3 loop reads CASSESTGVLNSPLHF. CDR3 DNA: TGTGCCAGCAGTGAGTCCACAGGGGTCCTTAATTCACCCCTCCACTTT. This chain uses TRBV25-1 with TRBJ1-6; 7 bases align to TRBD1. The CDR3 extends over 16 amino acids. Trimming took 3 bases from V and 6 from J; bases not matched to a gene: 8. Germline CDR1 and CDR2: MGHDK and SYGVNS.